This TCR beta chain was documented in a study of cytomegalovirus exposure and HLA in healthy donors. Whole-study results and caveats: Among TCR sequences, most were rare, though some public TCRs appeared in many donors. The authors reported that TCR beta sequences could predict HLA-A and HLA-B alleles. These predictions were accurate for most subjects in the first cohort.

The PCR was carried out with 60 Vbeta primers and 13 Jbeta primers. Here immunoSEQ multiplex PCR was the method, and the copy in TCRdb shows in-frame clones only, minus some. The table has some 180,000 clones, roughly 85% seen once; the top ten hold less than 2.5%. Note on this clone: Its target is unknown.

Material for sequencing was PBMCs. The TCR comes from a woman aged 45-65 years in good health and CMV-seronegative.

In DNA, the CDR3 is TGTGCCAGCAGTCCCCAGATCGGGAACTATGGCTACACCTTC. Translated, it gives CASSPQIGNYGYTF. V and J are TRBV4-2 and TRBJ1-2, with unresolved D. Germline V gene lookup returns CDR1 LGHNA and CDR2 YNFKEQ. This CDR3 is built from 14 residues. The V end was cut by 6 bases, the J end by 2 bases, with 13 bases between.